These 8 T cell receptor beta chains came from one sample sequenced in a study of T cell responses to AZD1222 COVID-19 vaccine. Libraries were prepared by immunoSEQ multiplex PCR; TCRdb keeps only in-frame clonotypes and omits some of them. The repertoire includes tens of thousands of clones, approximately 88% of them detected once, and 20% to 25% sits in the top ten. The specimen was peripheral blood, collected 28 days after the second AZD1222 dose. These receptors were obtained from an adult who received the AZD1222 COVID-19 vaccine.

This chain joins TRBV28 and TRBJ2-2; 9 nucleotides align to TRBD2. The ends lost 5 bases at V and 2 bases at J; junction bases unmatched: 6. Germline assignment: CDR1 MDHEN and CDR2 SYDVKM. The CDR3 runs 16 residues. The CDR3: CASSLSTSGNTGELFF. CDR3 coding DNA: TGTGCCAGCAGTCTCTCGACTAGCGGAAACACCGGGGAGCTGTTTTTT.

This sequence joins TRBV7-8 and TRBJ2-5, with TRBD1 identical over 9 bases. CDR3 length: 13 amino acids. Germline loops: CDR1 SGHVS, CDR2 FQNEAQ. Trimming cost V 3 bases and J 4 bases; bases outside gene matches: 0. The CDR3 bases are TGTGCCAGCAGCTTGGGACAGGGAGAGACCCAGTACTTC. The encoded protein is CASSLGQGETQYF.

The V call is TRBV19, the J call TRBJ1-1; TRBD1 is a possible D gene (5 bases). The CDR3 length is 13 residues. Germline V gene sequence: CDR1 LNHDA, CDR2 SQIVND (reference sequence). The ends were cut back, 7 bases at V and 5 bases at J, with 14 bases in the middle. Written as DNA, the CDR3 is TGTGCCAGTACAAGTCAGGGTTTAACTGAAGCTTTCTTT. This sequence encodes CASTSQGLTEAFF.

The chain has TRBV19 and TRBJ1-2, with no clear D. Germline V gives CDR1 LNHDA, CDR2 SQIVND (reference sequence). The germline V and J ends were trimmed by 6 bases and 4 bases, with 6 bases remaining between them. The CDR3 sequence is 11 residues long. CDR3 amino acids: CASSTGYGYTF. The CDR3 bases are TGTGCCAGTAGCACTGGCTATGGCTACACCTTC.

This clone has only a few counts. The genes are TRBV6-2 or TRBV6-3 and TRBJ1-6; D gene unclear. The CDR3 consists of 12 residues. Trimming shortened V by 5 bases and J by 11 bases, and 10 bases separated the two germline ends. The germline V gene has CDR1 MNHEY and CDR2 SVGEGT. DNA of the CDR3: TGTGCCAGCAGTAGAATCAAGGCACCCCTCCACTTT. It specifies CASSRIKAPLHF.

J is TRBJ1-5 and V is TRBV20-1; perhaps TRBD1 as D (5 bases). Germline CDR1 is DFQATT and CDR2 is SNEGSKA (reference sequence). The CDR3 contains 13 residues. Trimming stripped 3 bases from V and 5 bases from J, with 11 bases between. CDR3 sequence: CSASWGTDQPQHF. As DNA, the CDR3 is TGCAGTGCTAGTTGGGGCACCGATCAGCCCCAGCATTTT.

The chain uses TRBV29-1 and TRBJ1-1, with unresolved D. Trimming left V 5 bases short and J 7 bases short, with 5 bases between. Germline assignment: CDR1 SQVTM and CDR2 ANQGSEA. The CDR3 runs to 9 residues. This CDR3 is CSVTNEAFF. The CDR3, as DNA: TGCAGCGTTACAAATGAAGCTTTCTTT.

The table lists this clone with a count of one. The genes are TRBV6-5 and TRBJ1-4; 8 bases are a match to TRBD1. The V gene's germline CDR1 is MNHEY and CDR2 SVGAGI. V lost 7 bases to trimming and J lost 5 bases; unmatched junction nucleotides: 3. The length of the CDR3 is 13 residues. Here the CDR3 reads CASNGQGNEKLFF. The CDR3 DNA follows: TGTGCCAGCAATGGACAGGGAAATGAAAAACTGTTTTTT.